Each of the 32 T cell receptor beta chains below was sequenced from the same sample in a study of control samples from healthy donors and cancer patients. Produced via immunoSEQ multiplex PCR; TCRdb's table is partial and in-frame only. The table lists about 130,000 clones, more than 85% of them singletons. The sample taken for sequencing was blood. These receptors came from a man younger than 35 in good health.

This chain connects TRBV30 to TRBJ1-1, with TRBD1 matching 12 bases. This CDR3 comprises 13 residues. Germline CDR1 and CDR2: GTSNPN and SVGIG (reference sequence). With 6 bases clipped from V and 8 bases from J, the junction kept 7 bases outside the gene matches. CDR3 DNA sequence: TGTGCCTGCGGCCGGGACAGGGGGCCGGAAGCTTTCTTT. Translation gives CACGRDRGPEAFF.

The gene calls are TRBV6-5 and TRBJ2-5; D gene ambiguous. This CDR3 spans 12 amino acids. The germline gives CDR1 MNHEY, CDR2 SVGAGI. The ends were cut back, 6 bases at V and 3 bases at J, with 8 bases in the middle. CDR3 nucleotides: TGTGCCAGCAGGGTGTGGGAAGAGACCCAGTACTTC. Translating gives CASRVWEETQYF.

This CDR3 reads CASGDRTGDYGYTF. CDR3 in DNA: TGTGCCAGCGGAGATCGGACAGGGGATTATGGCTACACCTTC. The V call is TRBV25-1, the J call TRBJ1-2, with 9 bases that match TRBD1. Trimming cost V 8 bases and J 5 bases; bases outside gene matches: 9. This CDR3 comprises 14 residues. Germline V lookup: CDR1 MGHDK, CDR2 SYGVNS.

The rearrangement links TRBV6-6 to TRBJ1-3, with no clear D. Per the germline V gene, CDR1 is MNHNY and CDR2 is SVGAGI (reference sequence). This CDR3 spans 14 amino acids. V was clipped by 7 bases and J by 4 bases, with 14 bases between them. The CDR3 protein is CASIRTVGGNTIYF. The CDR3 nucleotides read TGTGCCAGCATTCGGACGGTGGGGGGAAACACCATATATTTT.

The chain has TRBV19 and TRBJ2-1, with 9 nucleotides matching TRBD1. V was clipped by 0 bases and J by 4 bases; unmatched bases: 4. This CDR3 region has 16 residues. Germline values: CDR1 LNHDA, CDR2 SQIVND (reference sequence). This CDR3 reads CASSIDPGQGYNEQFF. As DNA, the CDR3 is TGTGCCAGTAGTATAGATCCGGGACAGGGATACAATGAGCAGTTCTTC.

This chain joins TRBV6-5 and TRBJ2-5; 8 positions agree with TRBD1. The CDR3 sequence is 15 residues long. J was trimmed by 5 bases and V by 7 bases; bases with no gene match: 12. The V gene's germline CDR1 is MNHEY and CDR2 SVGAGI. The CDR3 region has the DNA TGTGCCAGCACCGAGGGACAGGCAATCGGGGAGACCCAGTACTTC. This gives the protein CASTEGQAIGETQYF.

V gene TRBV5-1 combines with J gene TRBJ1-1; 10 bases are shared with TRBD1. Germline V CDR1 and CDR2: SGHRS, YFSETQ. With V trimmed by 3 bases and J by 4 bases, 6 bases remained unmatched. This CDR3 is 15 amino acids long. CDR3 in amino acids: CASSYEGTGATEAFF. The CDR3 DNA reads as TGCGCCAGCAGCTACGAGGGGACAGGGGCCACTGAAGCTTTCTTT.

The V call is TRBV6-1, the J call TRBJ1-2, with TRBD1 identical over 9 bases. This CDR3 spans 14 amino acids. CDR1 is MNHNS and CDR2 is SASEGT in the germline V gene. V shed 2 bases, J shed 6 bases, and the junction held 4 bases outside the gene matches. The CDR3 DNA is TGTGCCAGCAGTGAATGGAGGACAGGGGATGGCTACACCTTC. Translation gives CASSEWRTGDGYTF.

The genes are TRBV19 and TRBJ1-1; D is unclear. V lost 8 bases, J lost 11 bases, and 15 bases lay in between. The CDR3 has 11 amino acids. Germline V lookup: CDR1 LNHDA, CDR2 SQIVND (reference sequence). CDR3 residues: CASGIGSGAFF. DNA for the CDR3: TGTGCCAGTGGGATCGGGAGTGGGGCTTTCTTT.

The rearrangement joins TRBV12-5 to TRBJ1-3, with 7 bases that match TRBD1. The CDR3 length is 15 residues. CDR1 is LGHNT and CDR2 is FRNRAP in the germline V gene. The V segment lost 7 bases and the J segment 0 bases; nucleotides outside the gene matches: 6. The CDR3 region is CASDVRGPSGNTIYF. CDR3 DNA sequence: TGTGCTAGTGACGTGAGGGGGCCCTCTGGAAACACCATATATTTT.

This clone was detected only a few times. V gene TRBV6-5 combines with J gene TRBJ1-6; TRBD1 is a possible D gene (5 bases). The V and J ends lost 4 bases and 5 bases respectively, with 15 bases between them. The length of the CDR3 is 16 residues. Germline loops: CDR1 MNHEY, CDR2 SVGAGI. The chain's CDR3 is CASSSLGGKNNSPLHF. For the CDR3, the DNA is TGTGCCAGCAGTTCCTTGGGGGGGAAAAATAATTCACCCCTCCACTTT.

J is TRBJ2-7 and V is TRBV6-5, with TRBD1 as a possible D gene (6 bases). Germline V gene sequence: CDR1 MNHEY, CDR2 SVGAGI. The CDR3 is 14 amino acids. V was pared by 4 bases and J by 1 base, with 11 bases between. The CDR3 sequence: CASSLQGLSYEQYF. CDR3 nucleotide sequence: TGTGCCAGCAGTTTGCAGGGGTTATCCTACGAGCAGTACTTC.

The chain links TRBV12-2 to TRBJ2-1; the table's TRBD2 call for D was not verified on the DNA. TRBV12-2 is a listed pseudogene. The CDR3 is 17 amino acids. CDR3 DNA: TGTGCAAGTCGCTTAGTGTTTCATCGCGGGGGGTCCGATGAGCAGTTCTTC. Its translation: CASRLVFHRGGSDEQFF.

The V and J genes are TRBV21-1 and TRBJ2-7. TRBV21-1 is a listed pseudogene. There are 16 residues in the CDR3. CDR3 DNA: TGTGCCAGCAGCAAAGCGCTTGGACCACAAGGCTACGAGCAGTACTTC. Amino acid sequence: CASSKALGPQGYEQYF.

The V and J genes are TRBV6-5 and TRBJ1-6; D uncertain. This CDR3 is built from 16 residues. The germline CDR1 and CDR2 sequences are MNHEY and SVGAGI. V lost 4 bases, J lost 0 bases, and 10 bases lay in between. In DNA form, the CDR3 reads TGTGCCAGCAGTTTGTCAGGCAGCTCCTATAATTCACCCCTCCACTTT. Translating it yields CASSLSGSSYNSPLHF.

The chain is built from TRBV14 and TRBJ1-6, with a weak D call TRBD1 (5 bases). Trimming left V 2 bases short and J 7 bases short, with 15 bases between. CDR3 length: 16 residues. Germline CDR1 is SGHDN and CDR2 is FVKESK. The CDR3, as DNA: TGTGCCAGCAGCCAACCAACGGGACGATTCAATTCACCCCTCCACTTT. It translates to CASSQPTGRFNSPLHF.

The rearrangement uses TRBV30 and TRBJ1-5, with D hard to call. The germline V gene has CDR1 GTSNPN and CDR2 SVGIG (reference sequence). The CDR3 extends over 15 amino acids. V lost 0 bases, J lost 9 bases, and 18 bases lay in between. The CDR3 bases are TGTGCCTGGAGTGTACTGGCTGGGAATCAACGGCCCCAGCATTTT. It encodes CAWSVLAGNQRPQHF.

This rearrangement joins TRBV5-1 to TRBJ2-3; D is uncertain. The CDR3 is made up of 14 amino acids. V lost 0 bases to trimming and J lost 2 bases, with 7 bases between them. Germline CDR1 is SGHRS and CDR2 is YFSETQ. CDR3: CASSLDVDTDTQYF. The CDR3, as DNA: TGCGCCAGCAGCTTGGACGTCGACACAGATACGCAGTATTTT. The whole variable domain, remainder taken from reference TRBV5-1 and TRBJ2-3, is KAGVTQTPRYLIKTRGQQVTLSCSPISGHRSVSWYQQTPGQGLQFLFEYFSETQRNKGNFPGRFSGRQFSNSRSEMNVSTLELGDSALYLCASSLDVDTDTQYFGPGTRLTVL.

The genes are TRBV7-9 and TRBJ1-1; D is unresolved. V was trimmed by 2 bases and J by 6 bases, leaving 16 bases between them. The CDR3 totals 15 residues. CDR1 and CDR2 (germline): SEHNR, FQNEAQ (reference sequence). CDR3 coding DNA: TGTGCCAGCAGCTTAACCGGTCATAGCACAGCTGAAGCTTTCTTT. Translated, it gives CASSLTGHSTAEAFF.

The table lists this clone with a count of one. V is TRBV24-1 and J is TRBJ1-1, with D tentatively TRBD1 (6 bases). Trimming left V 12 bases short and J 4 bases short, with 14 bases between. Germline V lookup: CDR1 KGHDR, CDR2 SFDVKD. The length of the CDR3 is 12 residues. The CDR3 protein is CAARGAGTEAFF. The CDR3 DNA sequence: TGTGCCGCAAGGGGGGCGGGCACTGAAGCTTTCTTT.

About this clone: At one of its ends the junction is not consistent with the germline gene, which may arise from a read error. The J gene is TRBJ2-7, the V gene TRBV3-1 (or the pseudogene TRBV3-2); tentative D call: TRBD1 (6 bases). The CDR3 spans 14 residues. Germline assignment: CDR1 LGHDT and CDR2 YNNKEL (reference sequence). CDR3 protein: CASSFGQLAYAQYF. DNA for the CDR3: TGTGCCAGCAGCTTCGGACAGCTAGCTTACGCGCAGTACTTC.

The chain carries TRBV20-1 and TRBJ2-3; D tentatively reads TRBD1 or TRBD2 (6 bases each). The germline V gene has CDR1 DFQATT and CDR2 SNEGSKA (reference sequence). Trimming pared 3 bases from V and 4 bases from J, leaving 17 bases between. The CDR3 spans 15 residues. The CDR3 DNA follows: TGCAGTGCTAGTGTCGGGGGCGGTTTGCCAGATACGCAGTATTTT. It codes for CSASVGGGLPDTQYF.

The table lists this clone with a few counts. V is TRBV14 and J is TRBJ2-1; 9 bases match TRBD2. V gave up 4 bases and J gave up 0 bases; unmatched junction bases: 7. The CDR3 length is 17 residues. The germline V gene has CDR1 SGHDN and CDR2 FVKESK. CDR3 protein: CASSLRRAGGSYNEQFF. In nucleotides, the CDR3 is TGTGCCAGCAGCCTAAGACGAGCGGGGGGCTCCTACAATGAGCAGTTCTTC.

This clone showed up just once. This rearrangement joins TRBV24-1 to TRBJ1-3; D is ambiguous. CDR3 length equals 14 residues. Trimming removed 1 base at V and 0 bases at J, with 3 bases between. CDR1 and CDR2 (germline): KGHDR, SFDVKD. The CDR3 loop is CATSDFDSGNTIYF. The CDR3 DNA reads TGTGCCACCAGTGATTTTGACTCTGGAAACACCATATATTTT.

The chain uses TRBV7-2 and TRBJ1-4, with a weak D call TRBD1 (5 bases). With 1 base removed from V and 4 bases from J, the gap between germline ends came to 10 bases. Germline lookup yields CDR1 SGHTA and CDR2 FQGNSA. CDR3 length: 15 amino acids. CDR3 protein: CASSLVGGDNEKLFF. The CDR3 region has the DNA TGTGCCAGCAGCTTAGTGGGAGGGGATAATGAAAAACTGTTTTTT. Based on the CDR3 plus reference TRBV7-2 and TRBJ1-4, the full variable domain is GAGVSQSPSNKVTEKGKDVELRCDPISGHTALYWYRQSLGQGLEFLIYFQGNSAPDKSGLPSDRFSAERTGGSVSTLTIQRTQQEDSAVYLCASSLVGGDNEKLFFGSGTQLSVL.

V gene TRBV6-4 combines with J gene TRBJ1-6; TRBD1 matches at 8 bases. J lost 7 bases, V lost 7 bases, and 9 bases had no gene match. CDR1 and CDR2 from the germline V gene are MRHNA and SNTAGT. This CDR3 region has 15 residues. This CDR3 is CASTNTNRGNSPLHF. The CDR3 DNA reads as TGTGCCAGCACCAACACTAACAGGGGGAATTCACCCCTCCACTTT.

This clone has just one count. The germline gene is not matched at one end of the junction; a read error may be the cause. This chain links TRBV18 with TRBJ1-1, with D hard to call. Germline CDR1 reads KGHSH; CDR2 reads LQKENI. CDR3 length: 14 residues. CDR3 DNA sequence: TGTGCCAGCTCACCTTCGCCCGGGAACAGTGAAGCTTTCTTT. As protein: CASSPSPGNSEAFF.

V usage is TRBV6-5 and J usage is TRBJ2-2; D gene uncertain. Germline CDR1 reads MNHEY; CDR2 reads SVGAGI. This CDR3 comprises 12 residues. The V and J ends lost 7 bases and 7 bases respectively, with 10 bases between them. CDR3 region: CASIFARGELFF. The CDR3 nucleotides are TGTGCCAGCATTTTCGCCCGCGGGGAGCTGTTTTTT.

The genes are TRBV7-3 and TRBJ2-7; TRBD1 matches at 7 bases. The ends lost 4 bases at V and 6 bases at J; junction bases unmatched: 6. The germline V gene encodes CDR1 SGHTA and CDR2 FQGTGA. The CDR3 is 13 residues long. The CDR3 region is CASSYERGREQYF. The CDR3 DNA is TGTGCCAGCAGCTATGAAAGGGGGCGCGAGCAGTACTTC.

This clone was found many times. The chain recombines TRBV2 with TRBJ2-1; D is possibly TRBD2 (6 bases). The CDR3 consists of 13 residues. V gave up 2 bases and J gave up 10 bases, with 12 bases separating them. Germline lookup yields CDR1 SNHLY and CDR2 FYNNEI. The CDR3 DNA reads as TGTGCCAGCAGTGAAAGCGCTCGGGGGGAGCAGTTCTTC. It yields the protein CASSESARGEQFF.

This chain uses TRBV6-5 with TRBJ1-2; the D is unclear. Germline V gene lookup returns CDR1 MNHEY and CDR2 SVGAGI. V dropped 6 bases and J dropped 1 base, with 9 bases sitting between them. CDR3 size: 13 residues. CDR3 sequence reads: CASRTSFNYGYTF. The DNA of the CDR3 is TGTGCCAGCAGAACATCGTTTAACTATGGCTACACCTTC.

This clone was counted only a few times. This chain links TRBV14 with TRBJ1-2; 9 bases are shared with TRBD1. The CDR3 covers 16 residues. Germline-derived CDR1 and CDR2 are SGHDN and FVKESK. J was trimmed by 3 bases and V by 0 bases; bases with no gene match: 5. As DNA, the CDR3 is TGTGCCAGCAGCCAAGAAACCGGGACAGGGTACTATGGCTACACCTTC. Its translation: CASSQETGTGYYGYTF.